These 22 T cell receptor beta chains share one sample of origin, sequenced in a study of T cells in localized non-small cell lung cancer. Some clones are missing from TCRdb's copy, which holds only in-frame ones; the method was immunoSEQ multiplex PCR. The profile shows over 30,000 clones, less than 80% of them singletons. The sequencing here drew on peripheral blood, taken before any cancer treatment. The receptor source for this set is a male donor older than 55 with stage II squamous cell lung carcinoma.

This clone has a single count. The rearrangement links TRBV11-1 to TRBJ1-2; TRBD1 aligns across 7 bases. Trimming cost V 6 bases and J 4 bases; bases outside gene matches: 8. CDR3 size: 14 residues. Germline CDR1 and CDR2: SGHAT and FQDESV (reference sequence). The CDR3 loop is CASRSGTESYGYTF. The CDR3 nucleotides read TGTGCCAGCAGGTCCGGGACAGAGAGCTATGGCTACACCTTC.

The CDR3 DNA is TGTGCCAGCAGTGGCTACAGGGGGGGCTCCTACAATGAGCAGTTCTTC. This encodes CASSGYRGGSYNEQFF. V is TRBV27 and J is TRBJ2-1; maybe TRBD1 (8 bases). Trimming took off 5 bases at V and 0 bases at J, with 14 bases between the two ends. The CDR3 totals 16 residues. From germline, CDR1 is MNHEY and CDR2 SMNVEV (reference sequence).

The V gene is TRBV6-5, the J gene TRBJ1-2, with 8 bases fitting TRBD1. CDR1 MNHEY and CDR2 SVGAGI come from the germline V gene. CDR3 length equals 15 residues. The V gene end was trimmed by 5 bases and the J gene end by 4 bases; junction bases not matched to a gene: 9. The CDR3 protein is CASSPPGQDFYGYTF. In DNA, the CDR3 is TGTGCCAGCAGTCCCCCGGGACAGGATTTCTATGGCTACACCTTC.

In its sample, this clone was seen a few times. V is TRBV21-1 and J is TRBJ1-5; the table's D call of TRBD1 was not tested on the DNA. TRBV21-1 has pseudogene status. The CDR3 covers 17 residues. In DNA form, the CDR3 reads TGTGCCAGCAGCAAACCCGACCGGGACACGAAGGATCAGCCCCAGCATTTT. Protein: CASSKPDRDTKDQPQHF.

The CDR3 here is CASSEEAEETQYF. The CDR3 nucleotides read TGTGCCAGCAGTGAGGAAGCAGAAGAGACCCAGTACTTC. The V and J genes are TRBV2 and TRBJ2-5; D unresolved. Trimming removed 3 bases at V and 3 bases at J, with 8 bases between. CDR1 is SNHLY and CDR2 is FYNNEI in the germline V gene. The CDR3 covers 13 residues.

DNA of the CDR3: TGTGCCAGAAGCTTGAGAGGGGGCGATGGCTACACCTTC. It is translated as CARSLRGGDGYTF. The genes are TRBV5-3 and TRBJ1-2, with TRBD1 matching over 7 bases. TRBV5-3 is classed as an ORF, of uncertain function. V shed 1 base and J 6 bases; nucleotides not matched to a gene: 3. The CDR3 is 13 amino acids.

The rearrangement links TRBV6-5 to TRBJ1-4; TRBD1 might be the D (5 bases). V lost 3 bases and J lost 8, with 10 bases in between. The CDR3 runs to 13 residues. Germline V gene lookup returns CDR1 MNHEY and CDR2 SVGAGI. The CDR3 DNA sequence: TGTGCCAGCAGTTATATTGGGGGGGAAAAACTGTTTTTT. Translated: CASSYIGGEKLFF.

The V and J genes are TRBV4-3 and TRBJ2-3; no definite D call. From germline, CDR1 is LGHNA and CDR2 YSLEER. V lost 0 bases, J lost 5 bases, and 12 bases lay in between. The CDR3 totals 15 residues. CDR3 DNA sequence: TGCGCCAGCAGCCAAGATCCCCGACGCAGAGATACGCAGTATTTT. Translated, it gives CASSQDPRRRDTQYF.

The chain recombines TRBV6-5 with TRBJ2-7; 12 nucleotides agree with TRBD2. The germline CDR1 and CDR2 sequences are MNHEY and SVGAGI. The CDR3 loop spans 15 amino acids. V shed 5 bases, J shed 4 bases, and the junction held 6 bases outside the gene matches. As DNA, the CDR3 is TGTGCCAGCAGTATACGGACTAGCGGGGATTACGAGCAGTACTTC. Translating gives CASSIRTSGDYEQYF.

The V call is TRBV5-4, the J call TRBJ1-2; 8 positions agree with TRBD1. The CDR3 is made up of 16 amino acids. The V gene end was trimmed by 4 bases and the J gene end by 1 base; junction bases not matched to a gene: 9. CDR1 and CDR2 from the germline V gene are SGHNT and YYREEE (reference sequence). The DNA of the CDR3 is TGTGCCAGCAGCCGGACAGGGTTCAGTCTTAACTATGGCTACACCTTC. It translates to CASSRTGFSLNYGYTF.

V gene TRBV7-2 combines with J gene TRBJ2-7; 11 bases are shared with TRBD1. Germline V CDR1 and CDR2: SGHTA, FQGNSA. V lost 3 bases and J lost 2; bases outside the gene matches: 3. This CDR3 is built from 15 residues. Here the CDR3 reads CASSFGTGGAYEQYF. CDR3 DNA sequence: TGTGCCAGCAGCTTCGGGACAGGGGGGGCCTACGAGCAGTACTTC.

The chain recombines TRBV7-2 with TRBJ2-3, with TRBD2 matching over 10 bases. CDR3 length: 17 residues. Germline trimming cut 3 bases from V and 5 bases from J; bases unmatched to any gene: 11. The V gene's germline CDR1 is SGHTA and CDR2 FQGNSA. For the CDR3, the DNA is TGTGCCAGCAGCTTGACGAGAGCGGGGGGGCCGGTAGATACGCAGTATTTT. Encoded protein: CASSLTRAGGPVDTQYF.

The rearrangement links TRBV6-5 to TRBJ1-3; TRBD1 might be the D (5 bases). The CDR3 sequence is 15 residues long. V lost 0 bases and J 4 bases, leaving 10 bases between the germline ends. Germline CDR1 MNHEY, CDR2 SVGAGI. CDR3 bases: TGTGCCAGCAGTTACTCCAGGGTAGGAGGAAACACCATATATTTT. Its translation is CASSYSRVGGNTIYF.

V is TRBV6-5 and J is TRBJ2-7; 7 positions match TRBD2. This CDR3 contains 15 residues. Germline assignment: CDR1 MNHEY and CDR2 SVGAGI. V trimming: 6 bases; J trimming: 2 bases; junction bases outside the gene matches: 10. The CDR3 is CASSPSLAETYEQYF. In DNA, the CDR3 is TGTGCCAGCAGCCCTTCGCTAGCGGAAACCTACGAGCAGTACTTC.

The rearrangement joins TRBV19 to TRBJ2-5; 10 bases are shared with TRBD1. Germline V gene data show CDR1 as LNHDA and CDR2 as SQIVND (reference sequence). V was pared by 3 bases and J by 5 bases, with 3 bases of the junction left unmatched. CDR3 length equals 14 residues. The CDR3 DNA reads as TGTGCCAGTAGTATCGGGACAGGGGTCGAGACCCAGTACTTC. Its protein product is CASSIGTGVETQYF.

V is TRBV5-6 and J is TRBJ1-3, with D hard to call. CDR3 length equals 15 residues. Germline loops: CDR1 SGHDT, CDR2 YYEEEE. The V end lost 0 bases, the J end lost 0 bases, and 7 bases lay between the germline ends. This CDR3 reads CASSLVHTSGNTIYF. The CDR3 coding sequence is TGTGCCAGCAGCTTGGTCCACACCTCTGGAAACACCATATATTTT.

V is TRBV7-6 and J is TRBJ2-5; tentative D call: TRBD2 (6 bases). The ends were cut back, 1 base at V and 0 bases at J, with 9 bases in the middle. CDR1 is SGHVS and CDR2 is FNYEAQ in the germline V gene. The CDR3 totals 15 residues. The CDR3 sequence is CASSLVGGYQETQYF. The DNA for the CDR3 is TGTGCCAGCAGCTTAGTGGGGGGTTACCAAGAGACCCAGTACTTC.

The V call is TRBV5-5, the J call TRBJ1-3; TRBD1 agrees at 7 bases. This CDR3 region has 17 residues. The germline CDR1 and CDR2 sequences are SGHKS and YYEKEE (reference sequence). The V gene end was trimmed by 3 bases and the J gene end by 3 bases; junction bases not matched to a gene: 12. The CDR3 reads CASSSTREGANGNTIYF. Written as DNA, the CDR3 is TGTGCCAGCAGCTCCACCCGGGAGGGGGCTAATGGAAACACCATATATTTT. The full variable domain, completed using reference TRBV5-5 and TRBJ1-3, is DAGVTQSPTHLIKTRGQQVTLRCSPISGHKSVSWYQQVLGQGPQFIFQYYEKEERGRGNFPDRFSARQFPNYSSELNVNALLLGDSALYLCASSSTREGANGNTIYFGEGSWLTVV.

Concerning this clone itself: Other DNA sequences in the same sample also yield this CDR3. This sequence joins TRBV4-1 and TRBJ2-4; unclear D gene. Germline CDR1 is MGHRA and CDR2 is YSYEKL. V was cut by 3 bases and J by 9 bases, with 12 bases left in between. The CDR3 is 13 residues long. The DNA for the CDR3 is TGCGCCAGCAGCCAGGATCGGCATATCATTCAGTACTTC. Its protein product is CASSQDRHIIQYF.

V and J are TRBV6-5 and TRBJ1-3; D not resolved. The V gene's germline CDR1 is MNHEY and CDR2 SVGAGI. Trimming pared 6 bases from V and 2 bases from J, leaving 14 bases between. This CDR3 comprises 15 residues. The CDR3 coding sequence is TGTGCCAGCAGGCCCGGGCCCCTGGCTGGAAACACCATATATTTT. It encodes CASRPGPLAGNTIYF.

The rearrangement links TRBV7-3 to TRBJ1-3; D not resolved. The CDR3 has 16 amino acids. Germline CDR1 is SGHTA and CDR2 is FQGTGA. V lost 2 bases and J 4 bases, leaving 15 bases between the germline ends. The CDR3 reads CASSLGATGSGNTIYF. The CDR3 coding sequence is TGTGCCAGCAGCTTAGGAGCTACGGGGTCCGGAAACACCATATATTTT.

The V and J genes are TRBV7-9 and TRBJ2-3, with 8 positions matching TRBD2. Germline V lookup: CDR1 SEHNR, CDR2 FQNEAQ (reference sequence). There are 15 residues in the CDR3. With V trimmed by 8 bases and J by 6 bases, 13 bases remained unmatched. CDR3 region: CASLRLRREGDTQYF. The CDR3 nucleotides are TGTGCCAGCCTCAGACTTCGTCGGGAGGGGGATACGCAGTATTTT.